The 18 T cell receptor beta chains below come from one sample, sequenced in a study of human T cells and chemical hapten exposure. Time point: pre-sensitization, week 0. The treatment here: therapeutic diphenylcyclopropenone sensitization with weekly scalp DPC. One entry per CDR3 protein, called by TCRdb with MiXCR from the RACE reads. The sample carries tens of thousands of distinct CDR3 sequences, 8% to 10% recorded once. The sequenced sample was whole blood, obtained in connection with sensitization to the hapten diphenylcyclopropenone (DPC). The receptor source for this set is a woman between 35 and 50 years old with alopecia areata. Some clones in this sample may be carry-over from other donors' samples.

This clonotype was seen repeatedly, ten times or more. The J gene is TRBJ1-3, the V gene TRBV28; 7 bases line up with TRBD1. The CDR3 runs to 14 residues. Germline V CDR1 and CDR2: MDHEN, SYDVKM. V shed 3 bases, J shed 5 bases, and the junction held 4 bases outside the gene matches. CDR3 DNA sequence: TGTGCCAGCAGTTTTGGTAGGGGGCGAAACACCATATATTTT. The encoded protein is CASSFGRGRNTIYF.

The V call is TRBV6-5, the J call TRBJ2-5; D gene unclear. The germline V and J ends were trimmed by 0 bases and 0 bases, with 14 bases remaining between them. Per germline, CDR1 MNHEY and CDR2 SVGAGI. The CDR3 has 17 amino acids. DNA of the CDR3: TGTGCCAGCAGTTACTCGATATCTCCAGAGTACCAAGAGACCCAGTACTTC. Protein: CASSYSISPEYQETQYF.

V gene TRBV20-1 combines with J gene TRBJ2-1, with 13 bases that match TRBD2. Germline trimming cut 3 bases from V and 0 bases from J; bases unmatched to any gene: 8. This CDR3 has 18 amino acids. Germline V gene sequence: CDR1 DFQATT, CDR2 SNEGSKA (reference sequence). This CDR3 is CSARGGLAGYSSYNEQFF. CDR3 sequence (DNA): TGCAGTGCTAGGGGGGGACTAGCGGGGTACAGCTCCTACAATGAGCAGTTCTTC.

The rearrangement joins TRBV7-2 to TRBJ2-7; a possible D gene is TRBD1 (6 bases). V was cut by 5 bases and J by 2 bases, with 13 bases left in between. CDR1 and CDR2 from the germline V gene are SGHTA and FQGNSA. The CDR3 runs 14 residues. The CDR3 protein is CASSLRQATYEQYF. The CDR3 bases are TGTGCCAGCAGCCTTCGACAGGCGACCTACGAGCAGTACTTC.

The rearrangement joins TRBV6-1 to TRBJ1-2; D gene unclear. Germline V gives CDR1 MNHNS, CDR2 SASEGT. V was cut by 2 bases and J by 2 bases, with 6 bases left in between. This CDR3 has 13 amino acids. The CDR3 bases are TGTGCCAGCAGTGAACACAGCAACTATGGCTACACCTTC. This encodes CASSEHSNYGYTF.

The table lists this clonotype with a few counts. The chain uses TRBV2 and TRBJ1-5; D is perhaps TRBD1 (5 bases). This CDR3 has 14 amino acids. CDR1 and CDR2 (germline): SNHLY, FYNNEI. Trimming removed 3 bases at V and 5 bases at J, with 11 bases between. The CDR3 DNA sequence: TGTGCCAGCAGTGAGGTTGGCAGGGATCAGCCCCAGCATTTT. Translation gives CASSEVGRDQPQHF. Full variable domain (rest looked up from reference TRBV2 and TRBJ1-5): EPEVTQTPSHQVTQMGQEVILRCVPISNHLYFYWYRQILGQKVEFLVSFYNNEISEKSEIFDDQFSVERPDGSNFTLKIRSTKLEDSAMYFCASSEVGRDQPQHFGDGTRLSIL.

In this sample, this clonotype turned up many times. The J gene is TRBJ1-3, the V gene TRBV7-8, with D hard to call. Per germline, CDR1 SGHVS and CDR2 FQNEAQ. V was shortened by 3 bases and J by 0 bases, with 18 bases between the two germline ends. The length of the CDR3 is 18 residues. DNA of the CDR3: TGTGCCAGCAGCTTTGCACGGAGTCTCCTTGCCTCTGGAAACACCATATATTTT. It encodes CASSFARSLLASGNTIYF.

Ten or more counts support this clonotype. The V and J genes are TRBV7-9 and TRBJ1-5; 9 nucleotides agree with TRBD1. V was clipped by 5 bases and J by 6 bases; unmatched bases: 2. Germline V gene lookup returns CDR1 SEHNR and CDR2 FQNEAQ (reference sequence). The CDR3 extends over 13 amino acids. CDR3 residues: CASSQTGGQPQHF. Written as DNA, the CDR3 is TGTGCCAGCAGCCAGACAGGGGGTCAGCCCCAGCATTTT.

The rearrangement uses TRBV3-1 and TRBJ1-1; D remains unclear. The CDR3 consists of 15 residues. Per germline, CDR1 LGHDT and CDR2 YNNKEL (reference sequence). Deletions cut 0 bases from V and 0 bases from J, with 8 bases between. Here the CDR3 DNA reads TGTGCCAGCAGCCAAGATGCAAGGGTGAACACTGAAGCTTTCTTT. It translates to CASSQDARVNTEAFF.

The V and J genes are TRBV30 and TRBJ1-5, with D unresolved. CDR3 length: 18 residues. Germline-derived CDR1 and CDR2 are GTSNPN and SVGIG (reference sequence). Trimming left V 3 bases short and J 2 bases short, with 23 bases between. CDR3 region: CAWSPIQVGRLGNQPQHF. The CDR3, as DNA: TGTGCCTGGAGCCCCATCCAGGTGGGGAGGCTCGGCAATCAGCCCCAGCATTTT.

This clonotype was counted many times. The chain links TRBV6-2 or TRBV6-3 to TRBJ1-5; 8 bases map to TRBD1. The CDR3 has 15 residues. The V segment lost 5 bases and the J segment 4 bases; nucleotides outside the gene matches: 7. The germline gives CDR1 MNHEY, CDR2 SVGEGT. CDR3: CASSPDRGGNQPQHF. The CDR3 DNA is TGTGCCAGCAGTCCCGACAGGGGCGGGAATCAGCCCCAGCATTTT.

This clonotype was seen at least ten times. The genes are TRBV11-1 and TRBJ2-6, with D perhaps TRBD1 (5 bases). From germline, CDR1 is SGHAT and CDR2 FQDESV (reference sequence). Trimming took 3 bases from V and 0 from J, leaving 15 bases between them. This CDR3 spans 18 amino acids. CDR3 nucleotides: TGTGCCAGCAGCTTTAATGTCAGGGTGAGCTCTGGGGCCAACGTCCTGACTTTC. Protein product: CASSFNVRVSSGANVLTF.

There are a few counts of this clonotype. The CDR3 DNA follows: TGTGCCAGCAGTTTAAGGAGGGATCAGCCCCAGCATTTT. It yields the protein CASSLRRDQPQHF. This sequence joins TRBV12-3 or TRBV12-4 and TRBJ1-5; D uncertain. This CDR3 is 13 amino acids long. V shed 2 bases and J shed 5 bases, with 7 bases lying between them.

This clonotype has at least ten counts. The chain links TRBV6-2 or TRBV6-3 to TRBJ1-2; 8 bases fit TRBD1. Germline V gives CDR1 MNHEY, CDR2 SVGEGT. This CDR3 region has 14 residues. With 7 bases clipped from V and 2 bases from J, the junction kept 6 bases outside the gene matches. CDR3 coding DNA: TGTGCCAGCAAAAGGACAGGGAAGAACTATGGCTACACCTTC. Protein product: CASKRTGKNYGYTF.

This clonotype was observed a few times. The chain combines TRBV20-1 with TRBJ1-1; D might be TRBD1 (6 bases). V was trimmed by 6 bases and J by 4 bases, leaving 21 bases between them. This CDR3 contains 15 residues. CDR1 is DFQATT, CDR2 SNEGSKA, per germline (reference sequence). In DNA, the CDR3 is TGCAGTGCGAACCACCGGGGGCCCTCTATCACTGAAGCTTTCTTT. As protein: CSANHRGPSITEAFF.

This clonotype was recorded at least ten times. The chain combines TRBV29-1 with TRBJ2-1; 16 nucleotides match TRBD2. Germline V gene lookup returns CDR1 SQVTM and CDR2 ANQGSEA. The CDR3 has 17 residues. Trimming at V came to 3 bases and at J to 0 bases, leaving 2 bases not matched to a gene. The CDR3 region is CSVDGTSGGASYNEQFF. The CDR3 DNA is TGCAGCGTTGATGGGACTAGCGGGGGGGCCTCCTACAATGAGCAGTTCTTC.

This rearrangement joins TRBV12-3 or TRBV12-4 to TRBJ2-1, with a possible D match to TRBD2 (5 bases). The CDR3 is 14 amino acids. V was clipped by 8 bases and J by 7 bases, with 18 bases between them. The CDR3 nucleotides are TGTGCCAGCGGTGTCGGAGGCCCGGGGAATGAGCAGTTCTTC. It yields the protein CASGVGGPGNEQFF.

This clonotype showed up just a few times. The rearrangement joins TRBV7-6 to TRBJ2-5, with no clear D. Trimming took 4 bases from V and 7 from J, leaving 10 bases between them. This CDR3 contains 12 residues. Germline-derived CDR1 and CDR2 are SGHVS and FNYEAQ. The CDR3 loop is CASSSPQATQYF. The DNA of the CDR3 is TGTGCCAGCAGCTCACCTCAGGCGACCCAGTACTTC.